Below are 8 T cell receptor beta chains sequenced from a single sample in a study of T cell responses to AZD1222 COVID-19 vaccine. The repertoire was sequenced with immunoSEQ multiplex PCR; TCRdb's copy has only in-frame clones and lacks some. Counted here are 150,000 to 200,000 clones, about 91% occurring once; the ten biggest clones make up 1.3%. The sample consisted of peripheral blood, taken 28 days after the second AZD1222 dose. The source of these receptors is an adult who received the AZD1222 COVID-19 vaccine.

This sequence joins TRBV5-8 and TRBJ1-4; no clear D. This CDR3 is 15 amino acids long. Between the trimmed V and J ends, which lost 1 base and 0 bases, there was a span of 7 bases. Germline V CDR1 and CDR2: SGHTS, YDEGEE. The chain's CDR3 is CASSLSGATNEKLFF. For the CDR3, the DNA is TGTGCCAGCAGCTTGTCGGGTGCAACTAATGAAAAACTGTTTTTT.

The V gene is TRBV4-3, the J gene TRBJ2-2; TRBD1 matches 9 bases. Germline lookup yields CDR1 LGHNA and CDR2 YSLEER. With 3 bases clipped from V and 8 bases from J, the junction kept 1 base outside the gene matches. This CDR3 is built from 13 residues. The CDR3 DNA reads as TGCGCCAGCAGCCAGGGGACAGGGGGGGAGCTGTTTTTT. Amino acid sequence: CASSQGTGGELFF.

This chain links TRBV11-2 with TRBJ1-1; tentatively, D is TRBD1 (5 bases). This CDR3 is 17 amino acids long. V was trimmed by 4 bases and J by 1 base, leaving 19 bases between them. Germline values: CDR1 SGHAT, CDR2 FQNNGV. As DNA, the CDR3 is TGTGCCAGCAGCTCCGGGACCCCCCAACCCCAGAACACTGAAGCTTTCTTT. It codes for CASSSGTPQPQNTEAFF. Together with reference TRBV11-2 and TRBJ1-1, the CDR3 gives the full variable domain: EAGVAQSPRYKIIEKRQSVAFWCNPISGHATLYWYQQILGQGPKLLIQFQNNGVVDDSQLPKDRFSAERLKGVDSTLKIQPAKLEDSAVYLCASSSGTPQPQNTEAFFGQGTRLTVV.

CDR3 in amino acids: CASSSSPATQYF. CDR3 bases: TGTGCCAGCAGCTCCTCACCCGCCACCCAGTACTTC. This chain joins TRBV12-3 or TRBV12-4 and TRBJ2-5; no clear D. This CDR3 contains 12 residues. Trimming stripped 6 bases from V and 8 bases from J, with 13 bases between.

The J gene is TRBJ2-5, the V gene TRBV5-6; the match to TRBD2 covers 10 bases. With 4 bases clipped from V and 6 bases from J, the junction kept 9 bases outside the gene matches. Looked up from germline, CDR1 is SGHDT and CDR2 is YYEEEE. The CDR3 consists of 15 residues. The CDR3 loop reads CASSGSAAGGKTQYF. The CDR3 nucleotides read TGTGCCAGCAGCGGGTCGGCAGCGGGGGGGAAGACCCAGTACTTC.

This clone was observed once. The chain employs TRBV30 and TRBJ1-1, with D unclear. Germline V CDR1 and CDR2: GTSNPN, SVGIG (reference sequence). V was pared by 3 bases and J by 5 bases, with 22 bases between. The CDR3 extends over 16 amino acids. This CDR3 reads CAWSPSWGESATEAFF. CDR3 nucleotides: TGTGCCTGGAGCCCTTCCTGGGGAGAATCCGCTACTGAAGCTTTCTTT.

This clone was seen only a few times. The chain has TRBV4-1 and TRBJ1-5; D is possibly TRBD1 (6 bases). V dropped 0 bases and J dropped 7 bases, with 10 bases sitting between them. The length of the CDR3 is 14 residues. The germline V gene has CDR1 MGHRA and CDR2 YSYEKL. The CDR3: CASSQDRGGQPQHF. The CDR3 DNA follows: TGCGCCAGCAGCCAAGACAGGGGCGGGCAGCCCCAGCATTTT.

This clone was picked up one time. This rearrangement joins TRBV24-1 to TRBJ2-3; D not resolved. Looked up from germline, CDR1 is KGHDR and CDR2 is SFDVKD. V lost 4 bases to trimming and J lost 1 base, with 8 bases between them. The CDR3 is made up of 14 amino acids. The CDR3 DNA sequence: TGTGCCACCAGTGAGGGGTCCCGCACAGATACGCAGTATTTT. Amino acid sequence: CATSEGSRTDTQYF.